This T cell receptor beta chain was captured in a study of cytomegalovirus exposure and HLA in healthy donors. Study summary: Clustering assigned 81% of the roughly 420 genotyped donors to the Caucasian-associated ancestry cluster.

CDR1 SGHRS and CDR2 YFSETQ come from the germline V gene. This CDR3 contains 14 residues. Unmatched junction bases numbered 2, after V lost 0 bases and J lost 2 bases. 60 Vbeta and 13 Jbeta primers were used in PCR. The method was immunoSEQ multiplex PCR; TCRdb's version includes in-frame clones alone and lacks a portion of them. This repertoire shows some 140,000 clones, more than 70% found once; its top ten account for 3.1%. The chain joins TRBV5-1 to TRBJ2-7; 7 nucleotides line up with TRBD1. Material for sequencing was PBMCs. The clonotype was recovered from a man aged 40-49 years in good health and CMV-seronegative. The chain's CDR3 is CASSLGQGAYEQYF. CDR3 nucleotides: TGCGCCAGCAGCTTGGGACAGGGCGCCTACGAGCAGTACTTC.